A selection of T cell receptor beta chains follows, all from one sample in a study of blood T cell repertoires in COVID-19. The method was immunoSEQ multiplex PCR; TCRdb's version includes in-frame clones alone and lacks a portion of them. The data contain about 52,000 clones, around 85% of them seen just once; the ten biggest clones take up more than 20%. Sequences were obtained from peripheral blood. Receptor source: a woman older than 75 with COVID-19, enrolled during active disease. Each CDR3 is given with its conserved first and last residue. D genes are given only for firm matches. Only some rows state a clone size, as once, few, many or a class for expanded clones.

cdr3_length	d_call	j_call	v_call	clone_size	cdr3_nt	cdr3_aa
17	TRBD1	TRBJ2-1	TRBV15	-	TGTGCCACCAGCAGCTGGGGAGCCGGGACAGGGGGGGATGAGCAGTTCTTC	CATSSWGAGTGGDEQFF
12	TRBD1	TRBJ2-7	TRBV6-5	-	TGTGCCAGCAGAGGGACAGCGTACGAGCAGTACTTC	CASRGTAYEQYF
14	-	TRBJ2-7	TRBV4-1	-	TGCGCCAGCAGCTCCAGGGGCCACTCCTACGAGCAGTACTTC	CASSSRGHSYEQYF
14	TRBD2	TRBJ2-2	TRBV7-2	-	TGTGCCAGCAGCTTAGGTGGACTAGCCGGGGAGCTGTTTTTT	CASSLGGLAGELFF
15	TRBD1	TRBJ1-4	TRBV5-1	-	TGCGCCAGCAGCCCCAGACAGGGACCAAATGAAAAACTGTTTTTT	CASSPRQGPNEKLFF
16	-	TRBJ1-5	TRBV7-9	-	TGTGCCAGCAGCCCCAAATGGGGGAGGGACAATCAGCCCCAGCATTTT	CASSPKWGRDNQPQHF
12	TRBD1	TRBJ1-5	TRBV19	few	TGTGCCAGTACCAGGGGGAAGCAGCCCCAGCATTTT	CASTRGKQPQHF
15	TRBD1	TRBJ2-7	TRBV4-1	many	TGCGCCAGCAGCCTAGGGACAGGTGTCTCCTACGAGCAGTACTTC	CASSLGTGVSYEQYF
15	TRBD2	TRBJ2-1	TRBV27	-	TGTGCCAGCAGTTTAGGGTGGGAGGGCCTGTGGGAGCAGTTCTTC	CASSLGWEGLWEQFF
18	TRBD2	TRBJ2-7	TRBV30	-	TGTGCCTGGAGTCACTCGCCGGGACTAGCGGGGGTCTCCTACGAGCAGTACTTC	CAWSHSPGLAGVSYEQYF
13	-	TRBJ1-2	TRBV30	-	TGTGCCTGGAATATAATCCTTAACTATGGCTACACCTTC	CAWNIILNYGYTF
19	TRBD1	TRBJ2-5	TRBV5-1	-	TGCGCCAGCAGCTTAATAGGGGGACAGGGGATAGGAGGACAAGAGACCCAGTACTTC	CASSLIGGQGIGGQETQYF
15	-	TRBJ2-2	TRBV7-6	-	TGTGCCAGCAGCTTAGAACAGATGAACACCGGGGAGCTGTTTTTT	CASSLEQMNTGELFF
14	-	TRBJ2-5	TRBV7-2	-	TGTGCCAGCAGCTTAGCGGGCGGGATGGAGACCCAGTACTTC	CASSLAGGMETQYF
15	TRBD1	TRBJ1-2	TRBV3-1/TRBV3-2	-	TGTGCCAGCAGCCAACCACAGACAGGGGGATATGGCTACACCTTC	CASSQPQTGGYGYTF
12	-	TRBJ2-3	TRBV20-1	-	TGCAGTGCTAGTTCCGCGGCAGATACGCAGTATTTT	CSASSAADTQYF
15	-	TRBJ1-1	TRBV5-6	-	TGTGCCAGCAGCTTGGTTGTCAGGTGGGACACTGAAGCTTTCTTT	CASSLVVRWDTEAFF
13	-	TRBJ1-2	TRBV3-1/TRBV3-2	few	TGTGCCAGCAGCCAAATCGGCCTCGGGGGCTACACCTTC	CASSQIGLGGYTF
14	-	TRBJ1-4	TRBV5-1	-	TGCGCCAGCAGCTTGGTCCCCGGTAATGAAAAACTGTTTTTT	CASSLVPGNEKLFF
15	-	TRBJ1-1	TRBV28	-	TGTGCCAGCAGACTCCGACAGACCGACAACACTGAAGCTTTCTTT	CASRLRQTDNTEAFF
15	TRBD1	TRBJ2-7	TRBV18	-	TGTGCCAGCTCACAATCCGGGACAGGGATCGACGAGCAGTACTTC	CASSQSGTGIDEQYF
13	-	TRBJ2-7	TRBV2	few	TGTGCCAGCACCCGGGACTCTGGCTACGAGCAGTACTTC	CASTRDSGYEQYF
14	-	TRBJ1-5	TRBV6-5	-	TGTGCCAGTTCGAGGACATCCTACAATCAGCCCCAGCATTTT	CASSRTSYNQPQHF
16	-	TRBJ1-1	TRBV12-5	-	TGTGCTAGTGGCCTTTACGGGGGGGCTAGAGGGACTGAAGCTTTCTTT	CASGLYGGARGTEAFF
16	-	TRBJ2-7	TRBV7-9	-	TGTGCCAGCAGCTTAGACCTAGGGGTTCTCTCCTACGAGCAGTACTTC	CASSLDLGVLSYEQYF
14	TRBD1	TRBJ2-7	TRBV5-1	-	TGCGCCAGCAGCCCAAGACAGGGATCGACCGAGCAGTACTTC	CASSPRQGSTEQYF
14	-	TRBJ2-7	TRBV5-8	-	TGTGCCAGCAGCTTTGGGACATTGACCTACGAGCAGTACTTC	CASSFGTLTYEQYF
15	TRBD1	TRBJ2-1	TRBV27	-	TGTGCCAGCAGTCTCCTACCGGGACAGGGGAATGAGCAGTTCTTC	CASSLLPGQGNEQFF
13	-	TRBJ1-1	TRBV7-8	-	TGTGCCACCTCGTACAGACCGAACACTGAAGCTTTCTTT	CATSYRPNTEAFF
13	-	TRBJ2-7	TRBV5-4	-	TGTGCCAGCAGGTTAACAGGGACCTACGAGCAGTACTTC	CASRLTGTYEQYF
12	-	TRBJ2-7	TRBV18	few	TGTGCCAGCTCACGAACAGGGACCGAGCAGTACTTC	CASSRTGTEQYF
16	TRBD1	TRBJ2-7	TRBV5-6	-	TGTGCCAGCAGCGCCTGGGGGACAGGGAGCTCCTACGAGCAGTACTTC	CASSAWGTGSSYEQYF
16	TRBD2	TRBJ2-1	TRBV15	-	TGTGCCACCAGCGGTCTAGCGGGAGTATCCCACAATGAGCAGTTCTTC	CATSGLAGVSHNEQFF
15	TRBD2	TRBJ2-7	TRBV4-2	once	TGTGCCAGCAGCCAAGGACTAGCGGGAGCGGGGGAGCAGTACTTC	CASSQGLAGAGEQYF
15	-	TRBJ2-3	TRBV24-1	-	TGTGCCACCAGTGATTCCCAGGGCTTCACAGATACGCAGTATTTT	CATSDSQGFTDTQYF
14	TRBD2	TRBJ2-1	TRBV6-4	once	TGTGCCAGCAGTTCTCAGACTAGCGGGAATGAGCAGTTCTTC	CASSSQTSGNEQFF
14	-	TRBJ2-1	TRBV7-9	-	TGTGCCAGCAGCTTGATGGCGGGTTCGAATGAGCAGTTCTTC	CASSLMAGSNEQFF
14	TRBD1	TRBJ2-1	TRBV5-1	-	TGCGCCAGCAGCTCGGACAGGGCCTACAATGAGCAGTTCTTC	CASSSDRAYNEQFF
14	TRBD2	TRBJ2-1	TRBV7-3	-	TGTGCCAGCAGCAGGACTAGCGGAAACAATGAGCAGTTCTTC	CASSRTSGNNEQFF
16	-	TRBJ1-3	TRBV5-1	-	TGCGCCAGCAGCTTTTGGGGATCGGGATCTGGAAACACCATATATTTT	CASSFWGSGSGNTIYF
16	-	TRBJ2-7	TRBV7-6	-	TGTGCCAGCAGCCCCCGTCGTACCCAGGGGGGTTACGAGCAGTACTTC	CASSPRRTQGGYEQYF
14	TRBD1	TRBJ1-1	TRBV6-5	-	TGTGCCAGCAGTTGGACAGGGGGCGAAACTGAAGCTTTCTTT	CASSWTGGETEAFF
12	-	TRBJ2-2	TRBV27	few	TGTGCCAGCAGTTTTATAACCGGGGAGCTGTTTTTT	CASSFITGELFF
17	TRBD2	TRBJ2-7	TRBV2	-	TGTGCCAGCAGTAGGTCTAGCGGGAGGGGGACCCACTACGAGCAGTACTTC	CASSRSSGRGTHYEQYF
14	TRBD2	TRBJ2-3	TRBV14	few	TGTGCCAGCAGACTAGCGGGAGATACAGATACGCAGTATTTT	CASRLAGDTDTQYF
12	-	TRBJ2-1	TRBV29-1	-	TGCAGCGTTAAACAGGGCTACAATGAGCAGTTCTTC	CSVKQGYNEQFF
14	-	TRBJ1-1	TRBV19	few	TGTGCCAGTAGTATCCAGGGATTGAGCACTGAAGCTTTCTTT	CASSIQGLSTEAFF
15	TRBD1	TRBJ1-2	TRBV30	-	TGTGCCTGGAGTCCCCGGGACAGGGGGGGATATGGCTACACCTTC	CAWSPRDRGGYGYTF
14	TRBD1	TRBJ1-1	TRBV5-5	few	TGTGCCAGCAGCCGGGACAGGACGAACACTGAAGCTTTCTTT	CASSRDRTNTEAFF
14	-	TRBJ1-1	TRBV29-1	-	TGCAGCGGGGAGGGGCTATACATGAACACTGAAGCTTTCTTT	CSGEGLYMNTEAFF
11	-	TRBJ2-7	TRBV6-5	-	TGTGCCAGCAGGACAGCCTACGAGCAGTACTTC	CASRTAYEQYF
14	-	TRBJ1-4	TRBV30	-	TGTGCCTGGAGTGGGCGGGCAGGCGGAGAAAAACTGTTTTTT	CAWSGRAGGEKLFF
16	-	TRBJ2-6	TRBV19	-	TGTGCCAGTAAAAAAAGACAGGTCACTGGGGCCAACGTCCTGACTTTC	CASKKRQVTGANVLTF
13	-	TRBJ2-1	TRBV6-4	-	TGTGCCAGCAGTGAAAGAGAAAACAATGAGCAGTTCTTC	CASSERENNEQFF
18	-	TRBJ2-5	TRBV21-1	-	TGTGCCAGCAGCAAAGACGTATGGGGACAGTGGGAACCACCGACCCAGTACTTC	CASSKDVWGQWEPPTQYF